Sequencing of this TCR beta chain was carried out in a study of monozygotic twins with inflammatory bowel disease. Study-wide points: No repertoire similarity difference was seen between concordant and discordant twins; power was possibly limited.

The UMIs contained a 6-nucleotide sample barcode. They were added by template switching during cDNA synthesis. TCRdb processed the 5' RACE reads again and assigns one entry to each CDR3 protein, with no DNA. This table lists some 170,000 distinct CDR3 sequences. Details on this clonotype: Its antigen is unidentified.

The CDR3 totals 14 residues. Germline lookup yields CDR1 SGHRS and CDR2 YFSETQ. The V call is TRBV5-1, the J call TRBJ1-5; TCRdb's assignment of TRBD1 cannot be checked, as there is no DNA. This sequence was found in a human donor with ulcerative colitis or Crohn's disease, or a healthy co-twin of an affected twin (not recorded which). Sequencing was performed on blood. Here the CDR3 reads CASSKGQGNQPQHF.